The sequence of this TCR beta chain was determined in a study of T cells in Graves' hyperthyroidism and ophthalmopathy. V was trimmed by 1 base and J by 8 bases, leaving 9 bases between them. The CDR3 sequence is 13 residues long. Germline CDR1 SGHTA, CDR2 FQGNSA. Amplification yielded TCR beta CDR3 regions, with RNA transcripts as the source. The HTBI primer set was used in a first-round RT-PCR of the TCR CDR3. TCRdb fed the multiplex PCR reads into MiXCR, producing one record per CDR3 protein. The data show 200,000 to 250,000 distinct CDR3 sequences, with about a sixth seen just once and around 52% held by the top ten. The table lists this clonotype with a few counts.

The V gene is TRBV7-2, the J gene TRBJ2-1; the D is unclear. This TCR came from a man between 45 and 60 years old with Graves' hyperthyroidism. Sample: blood. The CDR3 spells CASSLEASHEQFF. Written as DNA, the CDR3 is TGTGCCAGCAGCTTAGAGGCAAGTCATGAGCAGTTCTTC.